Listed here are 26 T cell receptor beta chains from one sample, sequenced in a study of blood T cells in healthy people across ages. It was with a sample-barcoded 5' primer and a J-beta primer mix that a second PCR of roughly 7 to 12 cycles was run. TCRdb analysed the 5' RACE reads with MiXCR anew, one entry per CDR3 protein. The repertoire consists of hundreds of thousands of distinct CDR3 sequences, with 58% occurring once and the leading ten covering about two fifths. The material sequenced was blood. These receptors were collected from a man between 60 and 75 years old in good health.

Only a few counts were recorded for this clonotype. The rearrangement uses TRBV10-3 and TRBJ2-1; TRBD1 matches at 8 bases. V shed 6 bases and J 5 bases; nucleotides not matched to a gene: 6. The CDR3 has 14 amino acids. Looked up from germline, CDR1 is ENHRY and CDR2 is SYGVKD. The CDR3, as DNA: TGTGCCATCAGCGGACAGGGTGGCGACAATGAGCAGTTCTTC. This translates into CAISGQGGDNEQFF.

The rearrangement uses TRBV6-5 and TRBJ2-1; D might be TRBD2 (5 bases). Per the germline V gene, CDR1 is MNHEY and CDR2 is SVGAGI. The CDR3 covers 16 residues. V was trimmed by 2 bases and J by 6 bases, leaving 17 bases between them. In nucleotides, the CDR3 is TGTGCCAGCAGTTACGCGGCATTGATAGAGGGCAATGAGCAGTTCTTC. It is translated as CASSYAALIEGNEQFF.

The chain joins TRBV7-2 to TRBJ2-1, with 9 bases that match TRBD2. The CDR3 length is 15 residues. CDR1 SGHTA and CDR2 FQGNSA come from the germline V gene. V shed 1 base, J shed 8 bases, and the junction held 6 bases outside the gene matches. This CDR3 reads CASSLVAGVLDEQFF. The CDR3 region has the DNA TGTGCCAGCAGCTTAGTAGCGGGGGTTTTAGATGAGCAGTTCTTC.

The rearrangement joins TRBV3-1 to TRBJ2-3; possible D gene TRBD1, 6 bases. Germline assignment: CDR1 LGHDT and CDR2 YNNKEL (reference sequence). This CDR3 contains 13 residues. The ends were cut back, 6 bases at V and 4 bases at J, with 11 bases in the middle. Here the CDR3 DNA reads TGTGCCAGCAGGCAATCAGGGGCAGATACGCAGTATTTT. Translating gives CASRQSGADTQYF.

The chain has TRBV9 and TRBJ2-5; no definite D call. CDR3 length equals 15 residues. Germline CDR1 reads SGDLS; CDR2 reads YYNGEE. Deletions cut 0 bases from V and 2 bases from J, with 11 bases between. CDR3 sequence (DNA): TGTGCCAGCAGCGTAGCCCCAGTGAGGCAAGAGACCCAGTACTTC. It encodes CASSVAPVRQETQYF.

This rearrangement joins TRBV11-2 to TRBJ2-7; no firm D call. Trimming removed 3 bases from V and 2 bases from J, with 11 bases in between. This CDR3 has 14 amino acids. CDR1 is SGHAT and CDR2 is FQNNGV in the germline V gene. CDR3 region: CASSLAGKAYEQYF. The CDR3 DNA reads TGTGCCAGCAGCTTGGCTGGGAAGGCCTACGAGCAGTACTTC.

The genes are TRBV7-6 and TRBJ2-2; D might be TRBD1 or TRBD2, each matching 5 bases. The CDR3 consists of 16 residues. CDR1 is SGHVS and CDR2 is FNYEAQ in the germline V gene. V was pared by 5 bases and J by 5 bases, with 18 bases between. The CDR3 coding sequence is TGTGCCAGCAGCGAAGGCTCGGGGCCGTTGACCGGGGAGCTGTTTTTT. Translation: CASSEGSGPLTGELFF.

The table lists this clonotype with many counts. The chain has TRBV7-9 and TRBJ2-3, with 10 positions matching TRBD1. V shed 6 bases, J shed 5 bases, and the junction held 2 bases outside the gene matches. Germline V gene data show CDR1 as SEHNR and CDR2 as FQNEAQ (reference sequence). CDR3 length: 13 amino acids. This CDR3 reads CASRDRGLDTQYF. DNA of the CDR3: TGTGCCAGCAGGGACAGGGGGTTAGATACGCAGTATTTT.

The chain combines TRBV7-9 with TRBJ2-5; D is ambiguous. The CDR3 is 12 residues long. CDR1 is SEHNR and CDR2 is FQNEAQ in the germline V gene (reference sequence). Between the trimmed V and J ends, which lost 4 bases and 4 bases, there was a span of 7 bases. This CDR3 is CASSSSPETQYF. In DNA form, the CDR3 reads TGTGCCAGCAGCTCCAGTCCAGAGACCCAGTACTTC.

CDR3 nucleotide sequence: TGTGCCAGCAGCCCTAGTGGGACAGCCCCCAGGGAAGCTTTCTTT. Protein: CASSPSGTAPREAFF. The rearrangement joins TRBV11-2 to TRBJ1-1; 7 bases agree with TRBD1. V trimming: 5 bases; J trimming: 8 bases; junction bases outside the gene matches: 14. The CDR3 length is 15 residues. Germline CDR1 reads SGHAT; CDR2 reads FQNNGV.

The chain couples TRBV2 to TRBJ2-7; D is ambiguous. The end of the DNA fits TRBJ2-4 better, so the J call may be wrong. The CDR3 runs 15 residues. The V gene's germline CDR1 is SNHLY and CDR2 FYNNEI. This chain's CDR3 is CASSEVQVGKNIQYF. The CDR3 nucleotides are TGTGCCAGCAGTGAAGTGCAAGTGGGCAAAAACATTCAGTACTTC.

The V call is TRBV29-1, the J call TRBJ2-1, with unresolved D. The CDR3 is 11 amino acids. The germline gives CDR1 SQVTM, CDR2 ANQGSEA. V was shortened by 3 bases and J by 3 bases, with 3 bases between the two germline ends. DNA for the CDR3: TGCAGCGTTGACTACTACAATGAGCAGTTCTTC. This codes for CSVDYYNEQFF.

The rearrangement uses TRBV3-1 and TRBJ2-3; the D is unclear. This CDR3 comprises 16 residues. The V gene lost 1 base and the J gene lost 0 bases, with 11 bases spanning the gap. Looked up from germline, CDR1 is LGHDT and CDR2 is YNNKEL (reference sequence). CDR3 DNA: TGTGCCAGCAGCCAAGGATTACGGGCTAGCACAGATACGCAGTATTTT. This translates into CASSQGLRASTDTQYF.

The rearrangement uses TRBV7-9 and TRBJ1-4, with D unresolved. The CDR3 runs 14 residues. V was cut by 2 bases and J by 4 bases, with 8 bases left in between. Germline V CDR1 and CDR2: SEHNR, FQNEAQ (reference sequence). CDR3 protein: CASSLTGYNEKLFF. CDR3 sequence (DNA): TGTGCCAGCAGCTTAACGGGGTATAATGAAAAACTGTTTTTT.

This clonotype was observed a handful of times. The CDR3 reads CASSLGQANEKLFF. For the CDR3, the DNA is TGTGCCAGCAGCTTAGGGCAGGCTAATGAAAAACTGTTTTTT. The rearrangement links TRBV11-2 to TRBJ1-4; D gene uncertain. The V gene lost 1 base and the J gene lost 3 bases, with 6 bases spanning the gap. This CDR3 is 14 amino acids long. Germline V gene data show CDR1 as SGHAT and CDR2 as FQNNGV.

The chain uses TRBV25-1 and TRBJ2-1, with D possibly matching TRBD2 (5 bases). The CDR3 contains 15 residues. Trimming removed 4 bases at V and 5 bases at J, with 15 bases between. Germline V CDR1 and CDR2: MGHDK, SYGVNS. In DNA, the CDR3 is TGTGCCAGCAGTGGGGCCGGCGCCGGGGACAATGAGCAGTTCTTC. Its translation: CASSGAGAGDNEQFF. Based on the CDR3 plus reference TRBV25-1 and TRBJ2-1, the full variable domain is EADIYQTPRYLVIGTGKKITLECSQTMGHDKMYWYQQDPGMELHLIHYSYGVNSTEKGDLSSESTVSRIRTEHFPLTLESARPSHTSQYLCASSGAGAGDNEQFFGPGTRLTVL.

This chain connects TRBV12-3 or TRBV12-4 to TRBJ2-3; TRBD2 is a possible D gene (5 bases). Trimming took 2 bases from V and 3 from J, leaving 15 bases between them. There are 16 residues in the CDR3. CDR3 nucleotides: TGTGCCAGCAGTTTAAGCGGAACTCGAGGGACAGATACGCAGTATTTT. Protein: CASSLSGTRGTDTQYF.

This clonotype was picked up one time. This chain's CDR3 is CASSTRCETRYF. CDR3 nucleotide sequence: TGTGCCAGCAGCACGCGGTGTGAGACCCGGTACTTC. The rearrangement links TRBV21-1 to TRBJ2-5. TRBV21-1 is reported as a pseudogene. The CDR3 consists of 12 residues.

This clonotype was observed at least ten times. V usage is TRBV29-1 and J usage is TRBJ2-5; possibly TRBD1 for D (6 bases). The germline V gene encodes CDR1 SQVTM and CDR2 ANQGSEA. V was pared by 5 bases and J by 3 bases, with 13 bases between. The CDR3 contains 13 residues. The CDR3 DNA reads TGCAGCGTTCCCCACTGGACAGAAGAGACCCAGTACTTC. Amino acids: CSVPHWTEETQYF. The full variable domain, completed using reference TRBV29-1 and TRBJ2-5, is SAVISQKPSRDICQRGTSLTIQCQVDSQVTMMFWYRQQPGQSLTLIATANQGSEATYESGFVIDKFPISRPNLTFSTLTVSNMSPEDSSIYLCSVPHWTEETQYFGPGTRLLVL.

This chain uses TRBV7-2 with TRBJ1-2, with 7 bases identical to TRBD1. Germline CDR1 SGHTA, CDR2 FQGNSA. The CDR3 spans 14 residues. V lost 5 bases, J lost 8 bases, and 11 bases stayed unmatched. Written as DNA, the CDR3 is TGTGCCAGCAGCCCTCACGGGACAGCATTCGGCTACACCTTC. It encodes CASSPHGTAFGYTF.

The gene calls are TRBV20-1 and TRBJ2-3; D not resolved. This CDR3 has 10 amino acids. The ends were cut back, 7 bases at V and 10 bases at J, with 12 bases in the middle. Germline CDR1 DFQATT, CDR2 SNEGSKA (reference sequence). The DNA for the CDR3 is TGCAGTGGTGTCGCCCAATCGCAGTATTTT. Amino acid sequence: CSGVAQSQYF.

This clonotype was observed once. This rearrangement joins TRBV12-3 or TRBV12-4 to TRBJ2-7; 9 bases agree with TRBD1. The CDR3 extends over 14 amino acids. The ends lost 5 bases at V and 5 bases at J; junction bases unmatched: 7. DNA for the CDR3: TGTGCCAGCAGTCCCACAGGGGGCATCCACGAGCAGTACTTC. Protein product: CASSPTGGIHEQYF.

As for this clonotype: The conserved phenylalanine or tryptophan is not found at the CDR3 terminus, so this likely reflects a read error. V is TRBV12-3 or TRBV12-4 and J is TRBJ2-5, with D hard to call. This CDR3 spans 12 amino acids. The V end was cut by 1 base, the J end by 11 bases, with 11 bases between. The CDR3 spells CASSLGALKQYL. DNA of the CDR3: TGTGCCAGCAGTTTAGGTGCGCTAAAGCAGTACTTA.

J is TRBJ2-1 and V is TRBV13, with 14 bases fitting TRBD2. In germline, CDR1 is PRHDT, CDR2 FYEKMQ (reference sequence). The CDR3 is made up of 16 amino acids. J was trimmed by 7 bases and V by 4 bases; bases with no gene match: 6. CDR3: CASSSTGLAGENEQFF. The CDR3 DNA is TGTGCCAGCAGCTCCACGGGACTAGCGGGGGAAAATGAGCAGTTCTTC.

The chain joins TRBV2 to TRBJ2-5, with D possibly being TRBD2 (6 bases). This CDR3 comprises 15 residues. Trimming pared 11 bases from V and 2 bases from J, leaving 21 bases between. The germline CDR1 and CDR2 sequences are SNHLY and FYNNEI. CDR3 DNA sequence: TGTGCCTGCAACCCTATGGCGGGGCGACAAGAGACCCAGTACTTC. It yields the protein CACNPMAGRQETQYF.

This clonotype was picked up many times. This chain's CDR3 is CASSPAGARPTNEKLFF. The CDR3 DNA sequence: TGTGCCAGCAGCCCCGCCGGGGCGAGACCTACTAATGAAAAACTGTTTTTT. J is TRBJ1-4 and V is TRBV7-2; D possibly corresponds to TRBD1 (5 bases). Trimming removed 5 bases from V and 2 bases from J, with 18 bases in between. Germline V gene sequence: CDR1 SGHTA, CDR2 FQGNSA. The CDR3 totals 17 residues.